This TCR beta chain is from a study of CD8 T cells in cerebrospinal fluid in Alzheimer's disease. Study overall: Plate-based nested PCR sequencing and droplet-based sequencing measured CSF T cell clonal expansion.

TCRdb processed the 10x single-cell sequencing reads again and assigns one entry to each CDR3 protein, with no DNA. In all, the sample yields about 560 distinct CDR3 sequences. Its frequency marks this clonotype as medium-sized. The V gene's germline CDR1 is SGHDT and CDR2 YYEEEE. This CDR3 is built from 14 residues. The clonotype originates from a human donor with Parkinson's disease. This sequence joins TRBV5-6 and TRBJ2-7. The specimen was cerebrospinal fluid. The chain's CDR3 is CASSPAVQTPEQYF.